This T cell receptor (beta chain) was documented in a study of cytomegalovirus exposure and HLA in healthy donors. The primer mix had 60 Vbeta and 13 Jbeta primers. The protocol was immunoSEQ multiplex PCR, while the TCRdb copy is restricted to in-frame clones and leaves out a portion. This sample has around 110,000 clones, with about four fifths found just once. The clonotype originates from a man aged 30 to 45 in good health and CMV-seropositive. The sample comprised PBMCs.

CDR3 nucleotide sequence: TGTGCCAGCAGCTTAGTGGTTGGAGCGCGAGAGACCCAGTACTTC. It codes for CASSLVVGARETQYF. J is TRBJ2-5 and V is TRBV7-6; D not certain. CDR3 length: 15 amino acids. V lost 1 base and J lost 4, with 13 bases in between. Germline lookup yields CDR1 SGHVS and CDR2 FNYEAQ.